This T cell receptor (beta chain) comes out of a study of shared clonotypes between healthy human individuals. The J segment lost 2 bases and the V segment lost 5 bases, leaving 9 bases of the junction unmatched. The germline V gene has CDR1 MDHEN and CDR2 SYDVKM. The CDR3 has 15 amino acids. Those who donated were healthy HIV-negative adults, with no recent acute infections or vaccinations reported. Clones were sequenced by immunoSEQ multiplex PCR, and TCRdb holds only the in-frame ones, with some missing. The data contain millions of clones, approximately 95% of them singletons. This TCR was recovered from a man between 18 and 29 years old in good health. Some clones in this sample may be carry-over from other donors' samples. The sample comprised naive CD4+ T cells from PBMCs. Subset given: CD45RA+ positively selected. The rearrangement links TRBV28 to TRBJ2-7; 7 nucleotides agree with TRBD1. CDR3 loop: CASSGSSQGAYEQYF. CDR3 nucleotide sequence: TGTGCCAGCAGTGGCAGTTCTCAGGGGGCCTACGAGCAGTACTTC.